Many counts were recorded for the clone carrying this T cell receptor (beta chain). Its specificity is not known. V lost 1 base and J lost 6, with 16 bases in between. This CDR3 has 15 residues. Germline V gene lookup returns CDR1 MDHEN and CDR2 SYDVKM. These data originate in a study of T cells in Graves' hyperthyroidism and ophthalmopathy. On the study more broadly: The blood sample was taken at first diagnosis, before treatment began. General observations from the study: Most clonotypes that expanded in the thyroid above 0.001 also showed up in blood. Separating ophthalmopathy from stable hyperthyroidism was achieved by a 13 V-J model.

Isolation of PBMCs was performed on 8 to 10 ml fresh peripheral blood. Amplified regions were TCR beta CDR3 sequences from RNA transcripts. Primed by the HTBI set, a first-round RT-PCR was run on the TCR CDR3. TCRdb reprocessed the multiplex PCR reads with MiXCR, giving one entry per CDR3 protein. The sample holds some 300,000 distinct CDR3 sequences, 15% to 20% seen once. This sequence joins TRBV28 and TRBJ2-7; D is ambiguous. The source is a man aged 25-45 years with Graves' hyperthyroidism. Sequencing was done on a sample of blood. The chain's CDR3 is CASSLLGARTREQYF. CDR3 nucleotide sequence: TGTGCCAGCAGTTTATTGGGCGCCCGAACCCGCGAGCAGTACTTC.